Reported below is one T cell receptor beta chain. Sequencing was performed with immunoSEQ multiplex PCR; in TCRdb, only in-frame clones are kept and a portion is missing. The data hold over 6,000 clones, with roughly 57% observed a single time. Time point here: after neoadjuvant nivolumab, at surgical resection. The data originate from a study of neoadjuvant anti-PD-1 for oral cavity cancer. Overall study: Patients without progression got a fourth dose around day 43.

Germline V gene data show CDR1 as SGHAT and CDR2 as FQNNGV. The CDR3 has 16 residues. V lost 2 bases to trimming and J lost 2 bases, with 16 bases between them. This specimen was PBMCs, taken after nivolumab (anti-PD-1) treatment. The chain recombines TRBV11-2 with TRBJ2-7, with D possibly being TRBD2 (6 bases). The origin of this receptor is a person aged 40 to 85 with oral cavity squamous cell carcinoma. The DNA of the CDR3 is TGTGCCAGCAGCTTACACTCTGCGGGGCGGACCTACGAGCAGTACTTC. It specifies CASSLHSAGRTYEQYF.